This T cell receptor (beta chain) was sequenced during a study of vaccination and CD4 T cells after COVID-19 (dated by TCRdb to between 2020 and 2023). A note on the overall study: Every convalescent patient had a positive nasal swab PCR test for SARS-CoV-2, with mild disease in 8 to 10 patients and severe disease in one. Post-vaccine blood samples were collected a median of around 2.5 months after the second vaccine dose, ranging from roughly 12 to 250 days. Post-COVID blood samples were collected from convalescent patients a median of about 92 days after diagnosis, with a range of about 35 to 170 days. Control cultures used a CEFX viral epitope pool as positive control, an HIV-1 Nef peptide pool as negative control, or no peptide. Overlapping spike peptide pools from SARS-CoV-2 and from the common cold coronaviruses HCoV-NL63, HCoV-OC43 and HCoV-229E were used as culture stimuli. Each participant got two doses of either the Pfizer-BioNTech BNT162b2 vaccine (n=8) or the Moderna mRNA-1273 vaccine (n=2). In roughly 10 COVID-19 convalescent patients and several infection-naive healthy vaccine recipients, the spike-specific CD4+ TCR repertoire before mRNA vaccination was compared with the repertoire after mRNA vaccination. Six males and four females were included in the convalescent cohort, with two Hispanic individuals, seven Caucasians, two Asians and one multiracial person represented. The paper as a whole reports these results and caveats: The median count of SARS-CoV-2-reactive clonotypes went up from around 21 after infection to 38 after vaccination, although the change was not significant. The study included relatively few convalescent patients and did not analyze early timepoints after natural infection. In convalescent patients, nearly all vaccine-specific clones (304 of 307) were found to be mono-reactive for SARS-CoV-2 spike rather than cross-reactive with common cold coronaviruses. In convalescent patients, a median approximately 86% of post-vaccine SARS-CoV-2-reactive clones were detected only after vaccination, suggesting vaccine-specific priming.

The sample's treatment or condition label, in plain terms: roughly ten-day PBMC culture with coronavirus spike peptide pools or control peptides (ViraFEST assay). The study used the ViraFEST assay, which expanded antigen-specific T cells with peptide pools and then identified expanded clonotypes by TCR sequencing. Positive SARS-CoV-2 PCR tests in the convalescent patients dated from March to December 2020, before Alpha, Beta and Delta variants emerged in the United States. Each well held millions of PBMCs cultured in IMDM containing approximately 5% human AB serum and 9 to 10 IU/ml IL-2, with 8.5 to 10 ug/ml peptide pools added. On days 3 and 7, half of the culture medium was replaced with fresh IL-2-containing medium. CD4+ T cells were isolated after roughly nine days of culture through negative selection using the EasySep CD4+ T cell isolation kit. Ficoll-Paque Plus gradient centrifugation was used to isolate PBMCs from whole blood, and the isolated PBMCs were then either used fresh or cryopreserved at -140C. Each culture condition was generally run in triplicate wells.

The germline V gene supplies CDR1 SGHTA and CDR2 FQGTGA. From cysteine to phenylalanine, the CDR3 is 14 amino acids long. The CDR3 DNA has 42 bases and is translated from base 1. V trim: 6 bases; J trim: 3 bases; unmatched bases: 6. This clonotype was recorded a few times. Its antigen remains unidentified. Base-call qualities are not available, and no considerably larger clone is one nucleotide away. The protocol used for the library was PCR. TCR sequencing of DNA from cultured CD4+ T cells used the Oncomine TCR Beta short-read assay at the Johns Hopkins FTIC core. The QIAamp micro DNA kit was used to extract genomic DNA from the cultured CD4+ T cells. Oncomine TCR Beta libraries from cultured CD4+ T cells were pooled with unique dual indexes and sequenced on an Illumina iSeq 100. From the authors' description of their analysis: Non-productive sequences were removed, and CDR3s that did not start with C, did not end with F or W, or were shorter than 7 amino acids were discarded. Antigen-specific clonotypes were identified with the MANAFEST web application by comparing peptide-stimulated wells with reference and other culture wells. To be called positive, a clone needed an FDR below 0.05, an odds ratio above 5, and a productive frequency above 0.1% in at least two of three replicate wells. Cross-reactive clonotypes were defined as significantly expanded in both SARS-CoV-2 spike wells and at least one common cold coronavirus spike condition. Using R version 3.6.1, CDR3 homology was evaluated through Levenshtein distances (stringdist) along with unrooted phylogenetic trees (ape). In-frame beta chains were kept once TCRdb had trimmed the public reads at Q25 with fastp and called clones with MiXCR. Each CDR3 protein appears once, grouped with its most common genes and DNA. The V and J calls were not made by the authors but by TCRdb's processing. Counted in this sample were 9,500 to 15,000 distinct CDR3 sequences; more than 30% of them appeared once. About 13% of the sample is taken by the ten largest.

The TCR was taken from a human donor who had recovered from COVID-19. Recombination connected TRBV7-3 to TRBJ1-1, and 8 bases in between align with TRBD1. Sequences were derived from CD4+ T cells from blood, cultured in vitro, sampled after SARS-CoV-2 vaccination. This receptor carries the CDR3 CASSHRGQDTEAFF. Read as DNA, the sequence is TGTGCCAGCAGTCATAGGGGACAGGACACTGAAGCTTTCTTT.